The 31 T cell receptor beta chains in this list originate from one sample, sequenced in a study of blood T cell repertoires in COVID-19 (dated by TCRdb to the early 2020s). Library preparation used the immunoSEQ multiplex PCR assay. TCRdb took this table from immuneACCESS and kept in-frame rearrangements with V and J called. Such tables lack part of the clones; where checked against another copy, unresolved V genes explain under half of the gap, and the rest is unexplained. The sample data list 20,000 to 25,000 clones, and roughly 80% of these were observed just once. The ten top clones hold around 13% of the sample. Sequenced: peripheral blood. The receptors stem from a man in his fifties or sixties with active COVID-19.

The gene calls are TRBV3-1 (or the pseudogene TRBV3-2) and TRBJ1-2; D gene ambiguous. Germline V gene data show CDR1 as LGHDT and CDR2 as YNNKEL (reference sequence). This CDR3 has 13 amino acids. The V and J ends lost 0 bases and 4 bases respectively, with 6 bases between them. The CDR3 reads CASSQDRLYGYTF. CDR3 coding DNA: TGTGCCAGCAGCCAAGATCGACTCTATGGCTACACCTTC.

CDR3 coding DNA: TGTGCCTCCGACGGCGGGAGCTCCTACAATGAGCAGTTCTTC. Protein sequence: CASDGGSSYNEQFF. This chain connects TRBV19 to TRBJ2-1; 7 nucleotides align to TRBD2. The CDR3 spans 14 residues. The junction had 7 bases not matched to a gene; V was cut back by 11 bases and J by 0 bases. The germline gives CDR1 LNHDA, CDR2 SQIVND (reference sequence).

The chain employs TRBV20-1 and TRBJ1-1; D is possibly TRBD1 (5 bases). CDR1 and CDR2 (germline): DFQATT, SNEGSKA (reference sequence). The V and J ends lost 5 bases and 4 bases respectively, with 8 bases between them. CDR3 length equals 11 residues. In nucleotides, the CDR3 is TGCAGTGCTGGGAGGGGCACTGAAGCTTTCTTT. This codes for CSAGRGTEAFF.

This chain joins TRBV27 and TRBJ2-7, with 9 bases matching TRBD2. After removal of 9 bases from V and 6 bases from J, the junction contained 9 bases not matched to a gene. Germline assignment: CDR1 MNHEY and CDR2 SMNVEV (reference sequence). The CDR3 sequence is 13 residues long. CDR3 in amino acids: CASAGGGGREQYF. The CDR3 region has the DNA TGTGCCAGTGCGGGGGGGGGTGGTCGCGAGCAGTACTTC.

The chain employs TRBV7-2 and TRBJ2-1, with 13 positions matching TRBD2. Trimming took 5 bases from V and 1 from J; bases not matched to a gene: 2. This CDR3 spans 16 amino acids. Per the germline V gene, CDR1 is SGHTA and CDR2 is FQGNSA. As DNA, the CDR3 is TGTGCCAGCAGCCCACTAGCGGGAGGGTCCTACAATGAGCAGTTCTTC. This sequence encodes CASSPLAGGSYNEQFF.

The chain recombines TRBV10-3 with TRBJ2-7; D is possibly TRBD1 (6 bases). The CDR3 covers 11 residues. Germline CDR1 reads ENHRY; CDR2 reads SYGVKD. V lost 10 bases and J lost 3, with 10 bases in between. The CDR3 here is CATGEVYEQYF. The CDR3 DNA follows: TGTGCCACAGGGGAAGTCTACGAGCAGTACTTC.

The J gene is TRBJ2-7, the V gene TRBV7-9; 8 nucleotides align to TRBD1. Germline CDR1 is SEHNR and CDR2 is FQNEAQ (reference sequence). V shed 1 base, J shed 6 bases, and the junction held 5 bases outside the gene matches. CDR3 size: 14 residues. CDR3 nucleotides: TGTGCCAGCAGCTTAGAGACAGGGGAACGCGAGCAGTACTTC. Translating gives CASSLETGEREQYF.

The CDR3 reads CASSLGGGGRSSYEQYF. In nucleotides, the CDR3 is TGTGCCAGCAGCTTAGGAGGAGGCGGGAGGTCCTCCTACGAGCAGTACTTC. The J gene is TRBJ2-7, the V gene TRBV7-6; 8 bases are a match to TRBD2. CDR3 length equals 17 residues. Germline V CDR1 and CDR2: SGHVS, FNYEAQ. The junction had 8 bases not matched to a gene; V was cut back by 1 base and J by 0 bases.

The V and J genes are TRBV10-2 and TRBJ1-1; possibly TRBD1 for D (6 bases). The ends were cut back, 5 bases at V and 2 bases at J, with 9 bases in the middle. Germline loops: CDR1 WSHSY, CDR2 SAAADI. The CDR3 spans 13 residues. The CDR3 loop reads CASSPGANTEAFF. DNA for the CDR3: TGCGCCAGCAGTCCAGGGGCTAACACTGAAGCTTTCTTT.

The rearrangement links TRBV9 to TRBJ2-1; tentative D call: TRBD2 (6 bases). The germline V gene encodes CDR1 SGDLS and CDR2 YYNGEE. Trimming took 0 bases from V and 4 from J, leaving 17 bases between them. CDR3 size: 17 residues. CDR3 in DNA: TGTGCCAGCAGCGTAGCTACGCGGCGGGATACGTACAATGAGCAGTTCTTC. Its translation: CASSVATRRDTYNEQFF.

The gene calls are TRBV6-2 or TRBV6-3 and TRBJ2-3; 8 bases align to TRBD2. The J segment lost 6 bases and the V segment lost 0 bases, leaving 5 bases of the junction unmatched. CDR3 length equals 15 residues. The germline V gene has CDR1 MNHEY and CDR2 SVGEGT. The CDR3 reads CASSYSSSGVDTQYF. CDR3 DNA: TGTGCCAGCAGTTACTCGAGTAGCGGGGTCGATACGCAGTATTTT.

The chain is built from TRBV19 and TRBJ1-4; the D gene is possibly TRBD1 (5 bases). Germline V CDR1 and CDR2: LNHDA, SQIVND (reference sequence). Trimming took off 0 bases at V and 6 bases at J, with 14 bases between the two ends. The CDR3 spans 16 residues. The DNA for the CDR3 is TGTGCCAGTAGTATAGAGCCGGGGGTAGTTTATGAAAAACTGTTTTTT. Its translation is CASSIEPGVVYEKLFF.

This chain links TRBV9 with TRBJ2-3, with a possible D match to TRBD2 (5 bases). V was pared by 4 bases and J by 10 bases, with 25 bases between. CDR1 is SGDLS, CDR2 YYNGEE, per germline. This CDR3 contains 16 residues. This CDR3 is CASSPRTERPVGAQYF. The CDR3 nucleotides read TGTGCCAGCAGCCCACGTACCGAGAGGCCCGTCGGGGCGCAGTATTTT.

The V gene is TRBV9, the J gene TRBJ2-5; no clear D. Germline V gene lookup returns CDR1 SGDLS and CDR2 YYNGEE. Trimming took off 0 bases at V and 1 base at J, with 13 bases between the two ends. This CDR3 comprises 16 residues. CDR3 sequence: CASSVGPVGSQETQYF. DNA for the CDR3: TGTGCCAGCAGCGTAGGCCCCGTTGGTAGCCAAGAGACCCAGTACTTC.

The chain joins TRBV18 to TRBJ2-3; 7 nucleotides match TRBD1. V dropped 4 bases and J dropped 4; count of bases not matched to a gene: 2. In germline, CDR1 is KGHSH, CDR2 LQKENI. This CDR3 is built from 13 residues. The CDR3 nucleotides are TGTGCCAGCTCACTCCAGGGGGCAGATACGCAGTATTTT. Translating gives CASSLQGADTQYF.

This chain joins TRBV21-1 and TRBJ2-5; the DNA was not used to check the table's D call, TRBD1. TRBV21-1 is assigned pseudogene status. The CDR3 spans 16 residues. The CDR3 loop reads CASTRHDRRLRETQYF. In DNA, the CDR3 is TGTGCCAGCACTCGACACGACAGGAGATTGAGGGAGACCCAGTACTTC.

The CDR3 DNA is TGTGCCAGCAGTTCTCCCCTAGCGGCAGATACGCAGTATTTT. It codes for CASSSPLAADTQYF. This chain connects TRBV5-4 to TRBJ2-3, with 7 bases aligning to TRBD2. V shed 5 bases and J 4 bases; nucleotides not matched to a gene: 7. Germline assignment: CDR1 SGHNT and CDR2 YYREEE (reference sequence). The CDR3 runs 14 residues. The entire variable domain, with the rest obtained from reference TRBV5-4 and TRBJ2-3, is as follows: ETGVTQSPTHLIKTRGQQVTLRCSSQSGHNTVSWYQQALGQGPQFIFQYYREEENGRGNFPPRFSGLQFPNYSSELNVNALELDDSALYLCASSSPLAADTQYFGPGTRLTVL.

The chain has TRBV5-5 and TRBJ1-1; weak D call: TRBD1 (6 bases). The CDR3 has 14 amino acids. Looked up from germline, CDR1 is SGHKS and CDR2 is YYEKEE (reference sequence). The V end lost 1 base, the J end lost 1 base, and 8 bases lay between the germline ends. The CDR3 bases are TGTGCCAGCAGCTTGCCGGGACAGAACACTGAAGCTTTCTTT. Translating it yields CASSLPGQNTEAFF.

CDR3 DNA: TGTGCCAGCAGTTTAAGCGCAGGCACAGATACGCAGTATTTT. It codes for CASSLSAGTDTQYF. The chain carries TRBV27 and TRBJ2-3; D not resolved. The ends were cut back, 2 bases at V and 1 base at J, with 7 bases in the middle. The CDR3 is 14 residues long. Germline V gene lookup returns CDR1 MNHEY and CDR2 SMNVEV (reference sequence).

CDR3 in amino acids: CASSGEGLNNEQFF. In DNA form, the CDR3 reads TGTGCCAGCAGTGGGGAGGGGCTGAACAATGAGCAGTTCTTC. The chain recombines TRBV6-4 with TRBJ2-1; 7 bases agree with TRBD2. The V gene's germline CDR1 is MRHNA and CDR2 SNTAGT. V dropped 4 bases and J dropped 5; count of bases not matched to a gene: 5. The length of the CDR3 is 14 residues.

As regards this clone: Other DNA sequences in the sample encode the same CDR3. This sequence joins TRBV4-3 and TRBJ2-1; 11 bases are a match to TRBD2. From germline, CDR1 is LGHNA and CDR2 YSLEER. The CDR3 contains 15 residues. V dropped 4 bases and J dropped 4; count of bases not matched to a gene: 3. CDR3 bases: TGCGCCAGCAGCCCACTAGCGGGAGATTACAATGAGCAGTTCTTC. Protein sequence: CASSPLAGDYNEQFF.

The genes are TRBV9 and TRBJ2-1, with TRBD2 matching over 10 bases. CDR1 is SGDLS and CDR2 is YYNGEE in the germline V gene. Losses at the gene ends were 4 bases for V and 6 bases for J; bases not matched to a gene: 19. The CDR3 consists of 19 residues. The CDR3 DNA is TGTGCCAGCAGCCCCGGAGGGGGGGCTCCGGGACTAGCGACCAATGAGCAGTTCTTC. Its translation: CASSPGGGAPGLATNEQFF.

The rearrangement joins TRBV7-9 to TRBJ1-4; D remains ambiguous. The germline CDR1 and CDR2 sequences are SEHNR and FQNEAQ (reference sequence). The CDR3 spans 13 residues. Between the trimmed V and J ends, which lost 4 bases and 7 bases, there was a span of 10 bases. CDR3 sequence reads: CASSSPSSEKLFF. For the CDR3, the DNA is TGTGCCAGCAGCTCACCTTCTAGTGAAAAACTGTTTTTT.

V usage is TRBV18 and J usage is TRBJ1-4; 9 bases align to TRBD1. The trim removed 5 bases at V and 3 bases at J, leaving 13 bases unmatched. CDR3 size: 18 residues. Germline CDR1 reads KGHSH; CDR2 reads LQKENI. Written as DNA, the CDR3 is TGTGCCAGCTCAAACCGGGACAGGGCCCTTTTGGCTAATGAAAAACTGTTTTTT. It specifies CASSNRDRALLANEKLFF.

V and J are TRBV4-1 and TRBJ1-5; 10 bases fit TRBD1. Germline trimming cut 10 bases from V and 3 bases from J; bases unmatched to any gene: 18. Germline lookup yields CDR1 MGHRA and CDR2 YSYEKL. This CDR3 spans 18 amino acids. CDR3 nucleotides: TGCGCCACCTCATATAGGAGTGGGGGGACAGGGGACAATCAGCCCCAGCATTTT. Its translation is CATSYRSGGTGDNQPQHF.

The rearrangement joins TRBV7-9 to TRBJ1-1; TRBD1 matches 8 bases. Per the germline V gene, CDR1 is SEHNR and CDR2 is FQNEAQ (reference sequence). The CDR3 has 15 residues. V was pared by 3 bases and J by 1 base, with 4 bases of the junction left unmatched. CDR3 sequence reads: CASSFATGGNTEAFF. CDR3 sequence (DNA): TGTGCCAGCAGCTTCGCAACAGGGGGGAACACTGAAGCTTTCTTT.

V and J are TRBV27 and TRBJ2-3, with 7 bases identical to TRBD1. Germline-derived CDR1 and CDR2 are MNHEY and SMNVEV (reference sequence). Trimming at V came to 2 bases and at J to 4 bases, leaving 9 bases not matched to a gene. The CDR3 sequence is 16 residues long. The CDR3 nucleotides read TGTGCCAGCAGTTTAGTGAGGGGGCCGAGGGCAGATACGCAGTATTTT. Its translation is CASSLVRGPRADTQYF.

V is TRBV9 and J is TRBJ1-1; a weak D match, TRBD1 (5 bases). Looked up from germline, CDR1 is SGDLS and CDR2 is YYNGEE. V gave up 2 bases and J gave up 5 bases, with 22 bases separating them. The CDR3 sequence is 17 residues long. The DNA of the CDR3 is TGTGCCAGCAGCGTGCCCTACCTCGACAGTGTCGGAACTGAAGCTTTCTTT. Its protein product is CASSVPYLDSVGTEAFF.

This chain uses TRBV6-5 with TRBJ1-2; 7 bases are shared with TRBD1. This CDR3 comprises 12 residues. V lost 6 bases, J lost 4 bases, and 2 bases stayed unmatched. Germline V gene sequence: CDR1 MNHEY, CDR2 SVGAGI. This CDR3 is CASRTGIYGYTF. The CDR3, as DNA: TGTGCCAGCAGGACAGGGATCTATGGCTACACCTTC.

The CDR3 loop is CASSLGAGRLNTEAFF. As DNA, the CDR3 is TGCGCCAGCAGCTTGGGGGCGGGACGGCTGAACACTGAAGCTTTCTTT. The rearrangement uses TRBV5-1 and TRBJ1-1, with D possibly TRBD1 on 5 matching bases. The germline CDR1 and CDR2 sequences are SGHRS and YFSETQ. The CDR3 covers 16 residues. Between the trimmed V and J ends, which lost 0 bases and 0 bases, there was a span of 12 bases.

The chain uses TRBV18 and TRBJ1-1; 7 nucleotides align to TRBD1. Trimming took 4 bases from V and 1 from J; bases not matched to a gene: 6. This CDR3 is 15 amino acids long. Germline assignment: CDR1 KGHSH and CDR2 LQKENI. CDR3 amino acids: CASSRRDSSNTEAFF. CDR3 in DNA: TGTGCCAGCTCACGGAGGGACAGTTCGAACACTGAAGCTTTCTTT.